This record looks at one TCR beta chain sequence and its context. The data were obtained in a study of blood T cell repertoires in COVID-19. With 0 bases clipped from V and 7 bases from J, the junction kept 8 bases outside the gene matches. The CDR3 spans 15 residues. Germline V gene sequence: CDR1 SGHNT, CDR2 YYREEE (reference sequence). The protocol was immunoSEQ multiplex PCR, while the TCRdb copy is restricted to in-frame clones and leaves out a portion. The sample holds 85,000 to 90,000 clones, about 82% seen once. The TCR originated in a human donor in a cohort sampled during active COVID-19. The chain combines TRBV5-4 with TRBJ1-2; 8 bases match TRBD1. The sequenced sample was peripheral blood. CDR3 residues: CASSLAAGGGRGYTF. The CDR3 nucleotides read TGTGCCAGCAGCTTGGCGGCAGGGGGCGGGCGTGGCTACACCTTC.